This T cell receptor (beta chain) is drawn from a study of cytomegalovirus exposure and HLA in healthy donors. Findings and caveats of the study: When the data were analyzed later, several of the most significant clusters appeared to be linked to common viral pathogens. Sequencing had likely introduced a cluster of highly shared sequence variants as an artifact.

The PCR ran on 60 Vbeta and 13 Jbeta primers. TCRdb keeps only in-frame clones here, not all; method: immunoSEQ multiplex PCR. The repertoire holds 150,000 to 200,000 clones, with around 81% as singletons. This clone was counted once. Its antigen is not identified. The sequence was obtained from a woman in her 30s in good health and CMV-seronegative. The sequenced material came from PBMCs.

CDR3 residues: CAWSVSGRETQYF. The DNA of the CDR3 is TGTGCCTGGAGTGTATCTGGGCGAGAGACCCAGTACTTC. The V gene is TRBV30, the J gene TRBJ2-5; D gene ambiguous. Trimming took off 0 bases at V and 4 bases at J, with 9 bases between the two ends. The CDR3 runs 13 residues. Germline V lookup: CDR1 GTSNPN, CDR2 SVGIG (reference sequence).